Shown below are 9 T cell receptor beta chains from a single sample sequenced in a study of T cells expressing NK-cell markers. From its re-call of the 5' RACE reads, TCRdb lists each CDR3 protein once, without DNA. This sample's table reports about 460,000 distinct CDR3 sequences. The sequencing sample was made of blood T cells: a sorted CD56 or NKG2C T cell subset, CD4+ or CD8+ T cells, or bulk PBMC T cells (not recorded which). All receptors come from a woman in her 50s in good health.

This chain's CDR3 is CASSSGTRRDTQYF. V gene TRBV28 combines with J gene TRBJ2-3; TCRdb outputs TRBD2, but without DNA this stays unchecked. CDR1 and CDR2 from the germline V gene are MDHEN and SYDVKM. This CDR3 is 14 amino acids long.

This rearrangement joins TRBV6-5 to TRBJ2-5; without DNA, the TCRdb call of TRBD1 cannot be checked. Germline lookup yields CDR1 MNHEY and CDR2 SVGAGI. The CDR3 contains 16 residues. CDR3 loop: CASSYSFGGVEETQYF.

V usage is TRBV3-1 and J usage is TRBJ2-1; TCRdb lists TRBD2, though no DNA is available to test this call. From germline, CDR1 is LGHDT and CDR2 YNNKEL (reference sequence). CDR3 length equals 15 residues. This CDR3 is CASSQGTRAGHEQFF.

The rearrangement links TRBV11-2 to TRBJ2-2; TCRdb reports TRBD2, a call that lacks DNA to check it against. Germline CDR1 and CDR2: SGHAT and FQNNGV. The CDR3 loop spans 15 amino acids. The CDR3 sequence: CASSWLASNTGELFF.

The rearrangement joins TRBV5-5 to TRBJ1-1; TCRdb's D call of TRBD1 is untestable without DNA. Germline CDR1 SGHKS, CDR2 YYEKEE (reference sequence). The length of the CDR3 is 12 residues. Here the CDR3 reads CASSTGQGRAFF.

The J gene is TRBJ2-7, the V gene TRBV9; TCRdb's D call of TRBD1 is untestable without DNA. The CDR3 length is 16 residues. Germline V gene lookup returns CDR1 SGDLS and CDR2 YYNGEE. The CDR3 sequence: CASSVGTGGLSYEQYF.

The chain has TRBV6-6 and TRBJ2-3; TCRdb outputs TRBD1, but without DNA this stays unchecked. CDR3 length equals 15 residues. Germline V lookup: CDR1 MNHNY, CDR2 SVGAGI (reference sequence). CDR3 in amino acids: CASRLQGAGRDTQYF.

V usage is TRBV9 and J usage is TRBJ2-1; TCRdb calls TRBD2, which cannot be checked without DNA. This CDR3 spans 16 amino acids. CDR1 SGDLS and CDR2 YYNGEE come from the germline V gene. The CDR3 here is CASSVVSAGGYNEQFF.

The J gene is TRBJ2-1, the V gene TRBV6-6; checking the TCRdb D call of TRBD2 is not possible without DNA. This CDR3 contains 14 residues. Germline assignment: CDR1 MNHNY and CDR2 SVGAGI (reference sequence). CDR3 in amino acids: CASTTGLAGPSRFF.